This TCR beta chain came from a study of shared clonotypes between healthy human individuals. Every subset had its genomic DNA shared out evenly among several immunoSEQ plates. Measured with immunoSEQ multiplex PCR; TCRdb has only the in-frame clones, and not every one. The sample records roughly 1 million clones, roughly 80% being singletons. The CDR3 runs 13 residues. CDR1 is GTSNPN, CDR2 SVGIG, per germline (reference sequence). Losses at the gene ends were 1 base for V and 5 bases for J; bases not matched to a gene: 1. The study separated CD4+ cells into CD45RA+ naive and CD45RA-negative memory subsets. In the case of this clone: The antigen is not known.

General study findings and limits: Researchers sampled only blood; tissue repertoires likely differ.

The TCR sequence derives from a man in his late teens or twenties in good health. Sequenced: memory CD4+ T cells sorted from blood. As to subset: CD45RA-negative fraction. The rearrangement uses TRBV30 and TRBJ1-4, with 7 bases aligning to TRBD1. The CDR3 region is CAWSADRNEKLFF. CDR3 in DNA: TGTGCCTGGAGTGCGGACAGGAATGAAAAACTGTTTTTT.